What follows are 15 T cell receptor beta chains derived from one specimen sequenced in a study of shared clonotypes between healthy human individuals. Profiled with immunoSEQ multiplex PCR; TCRdb holds only in-frame clones, not every one. The sample has some 2,500,000 clones, under 95% seen once. The source material was naive CD4+ T cells from PBMCs. Noted subset: CD45RA+ positively selected. These receptors came from a man in his late teens or twenties in good health. Some clones in this sample may be carry-over from other donors' samples.

This chain joins TRBV4-1 and TRBJ1-4, with a possible D match to TRBD1 (6 bases). Per the germline V gene, CDR1 is MGHRA and CDR2 is YSYEKL. This CDR3 is built from 17 residues. Trimming stripped 1 base from V and 3 bases from J, with 15 bases between. The CDR3 spells CASSQVGPTGSNEKLFF. The CDR3 nucleotides are TGCGCCAGCAGCCAAGTCGGACCGACAGGATCTAATGAAAAACTGTTTTTT.

This clone was seen once. The chain is built from TRBV11-3 and TRBJ1-5; no clear D gene. V was pared by 5 bases and J by 7 bases, with 9 bases between. CDR1 SGHNT and CDR2 YENEEA come from the germline V gene. The CDR3 loop spans 12 amino acids. CDR3 sequence (DNA): TGTGCCAGCAGCGTCAAAAACCAGCCCCAGCATTTT. Its protein product is CASSVKNQPQHF.

V is TRBV19 and J is TRBJ1-5, with D possibly being TRBD1 (5 bases). Germline lookup yields CDR1 LNHDA and CDR2 SQIVND (reference sequence). V was pared by 7 bases and J by 4 bases, with 26 bases between. The CDR3 extends over 18 amino acids. As DNA, the CDR3 is TGTGCCAGTACCTCGGGACCCTTCTCCCCCGGGGGTAATCAGCCCCAGCATTTT. Its translation: CASTSGPFSPGGNQPQHF. Drawing the rest from reference TRBV19 and TRBJ1-5, the complete variable domain is DGGITQSPKYLFRKEGQNVTLSCEQNLNHDAMYWYRQDPGQGLRLIYYSQIVNDFQKGDIAEGYSVSREKKESFPLTVTSAQKNPTAFYLCASTSGPFSPGGNQPQHFGDGTRLSIL.

The V call is TRBV5-4, the J call TRBJ2-7, with D possibly called TRBD1 or TRBD2 (5 bases each). The germline gives CDR1 SGHNT, CDR2 YYREEE (reference sequence). V lost 5 bases and J 1 base, leaving 16 bases between the germline ends. There are 15 residues in the CDR3. This CDR3 is CASRRAGSRSYEQYF. The CDR3 coding sequence is TGTGCCAGCAGGCGCGCAGGGAGTAGGTCCTACGAGCAGTACTTC.

This chain joins TRBV30 and TRBJ2-5; possible D gene TRBD1, 5 bases. Trimming left V 3 bases short and J 4 bases short, with 9 bases between. There are 12 residues in the CDR3. CDR1 and CDR2 (germline): GTSNPN, SVGIG (reference sequence). The CDR3, as DNA: TGTGCCTGGAGGACTCAGGGAGAGACCCAGTACTTC. Amino acid sequence: CAWRTQGETQYF.

The CDR3 DNA follows: TGTGCCATCAGTGCGGGACACTTGAACACTGAAGCTTTCTTT. Translation: CAISAGHLNTEAFF. The chain couples TRBV10-3 to TRBJ1-1, with D possibly TRBD1 on 6 matching bases. Germline assignment: CDR1 ENHRY and CDR2 SYGVKD. The CDR3 spans 14 residues. The V end lost 4 bases, the J end lost 0 bases, and 9 bases lay between the germline ends.

Comment on this clone: At the DNA level, this CDR3 is encoded by other sequences in the same sample as well. The V gene is TRBV30, the J gene TRBJ2-1; the D is unclear. Trimming pared 8 bases from V and 4 bases from J, leaving 9 bases between. This CDR3 has 11 residues. Germline V gene sequence: CDR1 GTSNPN, CDR2 SVGIG (reference sequence). CDR3 nucleotides: TGTGCCCGCTCGCGGTACAATGAGCAGTTCTTC. Translating gives CARSRYNEQFF.

The chain recombines TRBV6-1 with TRBJ2-2, with a possible D match to TRBD2 (6 bases). The length of the CDR3 is 15 residues. V dropped 1 base and J dropped 5 bases, with 11 bases sitting between them. Per the germline V gene, CDR1 is MNHNS and CDR2 is SASEGT. The CDR3 is CASSEVAGTTGELFF. CDR3 DNA sequence: TGTGCCAGCAGTGAAGTCGCGGGAACGACCGGGGAGCTGTTTTTT.

The chain combines TRBV5-5 with TRBJ1-1, with a weak D call TRBD1 (6 bases). This CDR3 comprises 14 residues. Germline-derived CDR1 and CDR2 are SGHKS and YYEKEE (reference sequence). V lost 2 bases to trimming and J lost 5 bases, with 13 bases between them. The CDR3, as DNA: TGTGCCAGCAGCTTTGGCAGGGGAGGGACTGAAGCTTTCTTT. Its translation is CASSFGRGGTEAFF.

The chain links TRBV19 to TRBJ1-1; TRBD1 might be the D (5 bases). The CDR3 extends over 14 amino acids. Trimming stripped 8 bases from V and 0 bases from J, with 13 bases between. CDR1 and CDR2 (germline): LNHDA, SQIVND (reference sequence). This chain's CDR3 is CASGNGDLNTEAFF. The CDR3 bases are TGTGCCAGTGGGAACGGGGACTTGAACACTGAAGCTTTCTTT.

About this clone itself: Other DNA sequences within the sample encode an identical CDR3. V usage is TRBV9 and J usage is TRBJ2-7, with D possibly being TRBD2 (5 bases). Deletions cut 1 base from V and 3 bases from J, with 8 bases between. Looked up from germline, CDR1 is SGDLS and CDR2 is YYNGEE. This CDR3 comprises 13 residues. The DNA of the CDR3 is TGTGCCAGCAGCGTACTAGCCGGCTACGAGCAGTACTTC. Translated, it gives CASSVLAGYEQYF.

The chain is built from TRBV28 and TRBJ1-2; 8 bases are shared with TRBD1. CDR3 length: 14 amino acids. V was pared by 4 bases and J by 4 bases, with 5 bases of the junction left unmatched. CDR1 is MDHEN, CDR2 SYDVKM, per germline. CDR3 loop: CASSSRTGLYGYTF. For the CDR3, the DNA is TGTGCCAGCAGTTCCCGGACAGGGCTCTATGGCTACACCTTC.

Worth noting for this clone: Different DNA sequences within this sample yield the same CDR3. The rearrangement links TRBV18 to TRBJ1-3; D not certain. The CDR3 is made up of 15 amino acids. Trimming shortened V by 0 bases and J by 0 bases, and 6 bases separated the two germline ends. The germline V gene encodes CDR1 KGHSH and CDR2 LQKENI. The CDR3 here is CASSPPPGSGNTIYF. The CDR3 DNA follows: TGTGCCAGCTCACCACCGCCCGGCTCTGGAAACACCATATATTTT.

The CDR3 nucleotides are TGTGCCAGCCAGGGGAATGAAGCTTTCTTT. Encoded protein: CASQGNEAFF. The chain combines TRBV6-5 with TRBJ1-1; D may be TRBD1 (6 bases). Trimming stripped 8 bases from V and 7 bases from J, with 8 bases between. The CDR3 totals 10 residues. Germline CDR1 is MNHEY and CDR2 is SVGAGI.

The chain recombines TRBV2 with TRBJ2-3, with 9 bases aligning to TRBD2. The ends lost 8 bases at V and 5 bases at J; junction bases unmatched: 8. Germline CDR1 is SNHLY and CDR2 is FYNNEI. The CDR3 extends over 14 amino acids. The CDR3 loop reads CASGVSGRLDTQYF. The CDR3 region has the DNA TGTGCCAGCGGCGTCAGCGGGAGGTTAGATACGCAGTATTTT.